The clone carrying this T cell receptor (beta chain) showed up just a few times. The junction departs from germline at one end; a sequencing error may be responsible. Primers used in a second PCR of roughly 6 to 12 cycles were a sample-barcoded 5' primer and a J-beta primer mix. Every sample gave at least 2.5 million paired-end reads containing CDR3. A single record per CDR3 protein comes from TCRdb applying MiXCR to the 5' RACE reads. The table lists hundreds of thousands of distinct CDR3 sequences, less than 25% of them singletons. The sample is drawn from a study of blood T cells in healthy people across ages. Study information: Per two T cells, about one barcoded beta molecule was captured through template switching.

The data were also submitted as part of a second study, on T cells of mothers and their children. That paper notes: An overlap that was slightly higher, though non-significant, was seen in related mother-child pairs versus unrelated pairs.

Sequenced input: blood. The receptor's source is a boy under 18 in good health.

The CDR3: CSARSTSAPYEQYF. The CDR3 DNA sequence: TGCAGTGCTAGGTCCACTAGCGCACCCTACGAGCAATACTTC. The V and J genes are TRBV20-1 and TRBJ2-7; TRBD2 aligns across 7 bases. The CDR3 consists of 14 residues. The germline V gene encodes CDR1 DFQATT and CDR2 SNEGSKA (reference sequence).